Below, one TCR beta chain is given with its context. The data are from a study of blood T cell repertoires in COVID-19. Whole-study context: Sites in the United States, Italy and Spain provided acute and convalescent COVID-19 samples. Nucleic acid was either cDNA or gDNA, and it came from T cells, B-cell-depleted T cells, or PBMCs.

Germline CDR1 reads SGHRS; CDR2 reads YFSETQ. V lost 0 bases and J 4 bases, leaving 8 bases between the germline ends. The CDR3 length is 14 residues. Data came from immunoSEQ multiplex PCR; TCRdb stores just in-frame clones and leaves some out. This sample yields some 260,000 clones, of which around nine tenths are seen a single time; 3% belongs to the top ten. The sequence came from a man between 18 and 35 years old with active or convalescent COVID-19. The specimen sequenced was peripheral blood. The chain couples TRBV5-1 to TRBJ2-1; D remains unclear. As DNA, the CDR3 is TGCGCCAGCAGCTTGGTGGTGACTTACAATGAGCAGTTCTTC. Its translation: CASSLVVTYNEQFF.